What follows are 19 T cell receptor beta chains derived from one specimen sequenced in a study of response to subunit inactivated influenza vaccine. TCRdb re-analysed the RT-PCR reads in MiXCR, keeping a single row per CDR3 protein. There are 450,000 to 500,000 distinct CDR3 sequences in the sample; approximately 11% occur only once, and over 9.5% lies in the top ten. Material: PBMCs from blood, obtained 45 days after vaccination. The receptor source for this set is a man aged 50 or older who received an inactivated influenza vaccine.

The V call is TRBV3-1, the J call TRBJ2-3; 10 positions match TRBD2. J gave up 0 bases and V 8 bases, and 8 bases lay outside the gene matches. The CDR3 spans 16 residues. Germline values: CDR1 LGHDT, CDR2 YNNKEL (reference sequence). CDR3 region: CASAQRGGLSTDTQYF. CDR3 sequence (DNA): TGTGCCAGCGCCCAGCGGGGGGGCCTAAGCACAGATACGCAGTATTTT.

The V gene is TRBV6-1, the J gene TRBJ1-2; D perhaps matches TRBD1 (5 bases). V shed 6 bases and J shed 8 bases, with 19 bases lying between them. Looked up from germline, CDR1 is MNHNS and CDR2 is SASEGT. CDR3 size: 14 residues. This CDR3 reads CASRDVGLFWGYTF. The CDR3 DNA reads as TGTGCCAGCAGAGATGTGGGACTTTTCTGGGGCTACACCTTC.

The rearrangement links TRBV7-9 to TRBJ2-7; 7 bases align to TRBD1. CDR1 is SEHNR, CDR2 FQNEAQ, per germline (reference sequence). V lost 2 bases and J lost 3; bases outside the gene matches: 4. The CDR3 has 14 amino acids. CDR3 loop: CASSLQGQYYEQYF. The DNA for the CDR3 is TGTGCCAGCAGCTTACAGGGACAGTACTACGAGCAGTACTTC.

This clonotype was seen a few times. The CDR3 DNA follows: TGCGCCAGCAGCTTTTGGACAGACTCCTACAATGAGCAGTTCTTC. Translation gives CASSFWTDSYNEQFF. The chain is built from TRBV5-1 and TRBJ2-1; the D gene is possibly TRBD1 (6 bases). The CDR3 covers 15 residues. Trimming stripped 2 bases from V and 0 bases from J, with 9 bases between. The V gene's germline CDR1 is SGHRS and CDR2 YFSETQ. The whole variable domain, filled in from reference TRBV5-1 and TRBJ2-1, reads KAGVTQTPRYLIKTRGQQVTLSCSPISGHRSVSWYQQTPGQGLQFLFEYFSETQRNKGNFPGRFSGRQFSNSRSEMNVSTLELGDSALYLCASSFWTDSYNEQFFGPGTRLTVL.

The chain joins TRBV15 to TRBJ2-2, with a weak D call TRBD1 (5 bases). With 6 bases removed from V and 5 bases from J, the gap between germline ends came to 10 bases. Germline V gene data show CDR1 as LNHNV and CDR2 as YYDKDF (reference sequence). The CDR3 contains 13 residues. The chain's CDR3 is CATRPGITGELFF. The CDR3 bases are TGTGCCACCAGACCAGGGATTACCGGGGAGCTGTTTTTT.

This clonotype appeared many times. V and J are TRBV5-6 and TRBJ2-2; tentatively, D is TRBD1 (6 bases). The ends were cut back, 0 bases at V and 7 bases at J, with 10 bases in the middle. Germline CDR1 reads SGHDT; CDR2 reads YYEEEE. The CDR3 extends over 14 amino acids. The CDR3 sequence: CASSLVQGIGELFF. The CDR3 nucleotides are TGTGCCAGCAGCTTGGTGCAGGGGATCGGGGAGCTGTTTTTT.

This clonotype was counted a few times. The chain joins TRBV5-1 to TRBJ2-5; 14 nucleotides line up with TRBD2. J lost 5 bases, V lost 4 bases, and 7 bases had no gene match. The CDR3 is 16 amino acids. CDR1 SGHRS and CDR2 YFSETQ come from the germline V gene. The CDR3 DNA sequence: TGCGCCAGCAGCGAAGGACTAGCGGGGGGACGGGAGACCCAGTACTTC. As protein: CASSEGLAGGRETQYF.

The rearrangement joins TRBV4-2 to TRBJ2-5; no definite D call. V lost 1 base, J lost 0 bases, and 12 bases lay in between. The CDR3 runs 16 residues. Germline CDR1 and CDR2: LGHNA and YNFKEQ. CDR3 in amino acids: CASSQGSADHQETQYF. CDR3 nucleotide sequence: TGTGCCAGCAGCCAAGGTTCTGCGGACCACCAAGAGACCCAGTACTTC.

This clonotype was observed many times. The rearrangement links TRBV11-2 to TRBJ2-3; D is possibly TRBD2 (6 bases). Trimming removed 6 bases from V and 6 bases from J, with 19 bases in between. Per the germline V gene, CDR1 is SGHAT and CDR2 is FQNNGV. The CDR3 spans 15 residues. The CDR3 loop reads CASSPPGLAGDTQYF. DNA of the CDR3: TGTGCCAGCAGTCCTCCGGGACTGGCTGGTGATACGCAGTATTTT.

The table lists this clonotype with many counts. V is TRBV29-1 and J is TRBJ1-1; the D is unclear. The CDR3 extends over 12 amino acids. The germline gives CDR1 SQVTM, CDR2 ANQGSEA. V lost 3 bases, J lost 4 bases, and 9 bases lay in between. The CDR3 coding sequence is TGCAGCGTTGATTCGGGGTCCACTGAAGCTTTCTTT. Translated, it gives CSVDSGSTEAFF. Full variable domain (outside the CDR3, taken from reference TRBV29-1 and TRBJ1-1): SAVISQKPSRDICQRGTSLTIQCQVDSQVTMMFWYRQQPGQSLTLIATANQGSEATYESGFVIDKFPISRPNLTFSTLTVSNMSPEDSSIYLCSVDSGSTEAFFGQGTRLTVV.

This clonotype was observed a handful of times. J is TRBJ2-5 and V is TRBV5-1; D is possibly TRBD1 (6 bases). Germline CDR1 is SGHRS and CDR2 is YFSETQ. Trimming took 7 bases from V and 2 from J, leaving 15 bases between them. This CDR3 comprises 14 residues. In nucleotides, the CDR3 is TGCGCCAGCTGTACCGGGACAAGGCAAGAGACCCAGTACTTC. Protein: CASCTGTRQETQYF.

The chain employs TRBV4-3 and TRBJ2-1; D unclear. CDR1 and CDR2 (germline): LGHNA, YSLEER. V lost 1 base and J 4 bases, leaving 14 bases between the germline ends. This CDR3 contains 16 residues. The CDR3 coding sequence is TGCGCCAGCAGCCAAGGTGCTACCAACTTATACAATGAGCAGTTCTTC. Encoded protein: CASSQGATNLYNEQFF.

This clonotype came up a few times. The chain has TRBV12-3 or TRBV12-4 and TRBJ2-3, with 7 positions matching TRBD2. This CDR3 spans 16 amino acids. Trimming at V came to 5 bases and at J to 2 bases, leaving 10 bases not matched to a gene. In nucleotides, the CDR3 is TGTGCCAGCAGTCCTTCTAGCGGAAAAGCCACAGATACGCAGTATTTT. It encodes CASSPSSGKATDTQYF.

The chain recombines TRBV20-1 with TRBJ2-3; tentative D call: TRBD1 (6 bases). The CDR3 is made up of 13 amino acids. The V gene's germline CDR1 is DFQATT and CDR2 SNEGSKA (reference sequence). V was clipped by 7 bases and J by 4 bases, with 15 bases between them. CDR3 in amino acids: CSEGEGDPDTQYF. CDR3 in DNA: TGCAGTGAGGGGGAAGGAGATCCAGATACGCAGTATTTT.

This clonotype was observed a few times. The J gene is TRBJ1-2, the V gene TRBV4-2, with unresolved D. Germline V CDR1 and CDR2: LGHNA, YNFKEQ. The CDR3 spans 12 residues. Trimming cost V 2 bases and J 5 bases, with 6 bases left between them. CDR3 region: CASSQKSYGYTF. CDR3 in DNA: TGTGCCAGCAGCCAAAAATCTTATGGCTACACCTTC.

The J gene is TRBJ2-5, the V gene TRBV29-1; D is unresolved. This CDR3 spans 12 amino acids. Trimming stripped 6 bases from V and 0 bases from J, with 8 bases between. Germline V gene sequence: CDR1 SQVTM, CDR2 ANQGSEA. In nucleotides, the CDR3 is TGCAGCGTAGACACGTACCAAGAGACCCAGTACTTC. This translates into CSVDTYQETQYF.

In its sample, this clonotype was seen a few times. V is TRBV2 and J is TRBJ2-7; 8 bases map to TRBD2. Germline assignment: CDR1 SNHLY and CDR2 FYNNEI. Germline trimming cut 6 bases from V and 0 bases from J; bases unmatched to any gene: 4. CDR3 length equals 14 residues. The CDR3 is CASRRLASSYEQYF. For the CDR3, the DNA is TGTGCCAGCAGGCGACTAGCGTCCTCCTACGAGCAGTACTTC.

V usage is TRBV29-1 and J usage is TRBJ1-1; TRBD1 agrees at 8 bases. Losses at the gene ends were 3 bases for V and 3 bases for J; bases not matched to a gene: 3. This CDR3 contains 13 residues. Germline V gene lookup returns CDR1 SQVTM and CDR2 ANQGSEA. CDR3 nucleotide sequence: TGCAGCGTTGACGGACAGGGTGACACTGAAGCTTTCTTT. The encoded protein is CSVDGQGDTEAFF.

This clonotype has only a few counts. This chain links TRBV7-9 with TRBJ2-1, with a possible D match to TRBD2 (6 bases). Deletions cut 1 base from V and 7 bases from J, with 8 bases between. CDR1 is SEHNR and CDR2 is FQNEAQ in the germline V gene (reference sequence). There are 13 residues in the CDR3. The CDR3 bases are TGTGCCAGCAGCTTAGTGGAGGGGAATGAGCAGTTCTTC. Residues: CASSLVEGNEQFF.